These T cell receptor beta chains were read from a single sample in a study of cytomegalovirus exposure and HLA in healthy donors. Sequenced by immunoSEQ multiplex PCR; TCRdb stores in-frame clones only, minus some. The sample yields fewer than 200,000 clones, 71% seen once. Sequencing was done on a sample of PBMCs. Receptors originate from a woman aged 30 to 39 in good health and CMV-seronegative. The CDR3 runs from the conserved cysteine through the conserved F or W. The D gene is left open where the match is weak. Size is omitted from some rows. Given values are once, few, many or a class for expanded clones.

abundance: .
v_gene: TRBV7-9
j_gene: TRBJ2-7
len: 14
d_gene: TRBD1
CDR3nt: TGTGCCAGCAGTCGGGACAGGGGAGTCCACGAGCAGTACTTC
CDR3aa: CASSRDRGVHEQYF

abundance: .
v_gene: TRBV7-2
j_gene: TRBJ2-7
len: 13
d_gene: TRBD1
CDR3nt: TGTGCCAGCAGCCCAGGGACAGAACGGGAGCAGTACTTC
CDR3aa: CASSPGTEREQYF

abundance: .
v_gene: TRBV30
j_gene: TRBJ1-6
len: 14
d_gene: TRBD1
CDR3nt: TGTGCCTGGAGTGAAGGGGACAGAAATTCACCCCTCCACTTT
CDR3aa: CAWSEGDRNSPLHF

abundance: .
v_gene: TRBV27
j_gene: TRBJ2-5
len: 18
d_gene: TRBD1
CDR3nt: TGTGCCAGCAGTTTATCGCTGACAGGGGGTCCCCCACGGGAGACCCAGTACTTC
CDR3aa: CASSLSLTGGPPRETQYF

abundance: few
v_gene: TRBV14
j_gene: TRBJ1-2
len: 16
d_gene: .
CDR3nt: TGTGCCAGCAGCCAAGATCGTCTTTTTACAGCTCTTGGCTACACCTTC
CDR3aa: CASSQDRLFTALGYTF

abundance: few
v_gene: TRBV4-1
j_gene: TRBJ2-4
len: 17
d_gene: TRBD2
CDR3nt: TGCGCCAGCAGCCTACTCGGGACTAGCGGGTACTTGGACATTCAGTACTTC
CDR3aa: CASSLLGTSGYLDIQYF

abundance: .
v_gene: TRBV6-5
j_gene: TRBJ2-5
len: 14
d_gene: .
CDR3nt: TGTGCCAGCAGCCCCGGGCCTAGGGAGGAGACCCAGTACTTC
CDR3aa: CASSPGPREETQYF

abundance: few
v_gene: TRBV6-1
j_gene: TRBJ1-1
len: 13
d_gene: .
CDR3nt: TGTGCCAGCAGTGATCAGGGTGTGACTGAAGCTTTCTTT
CDR3aa: CASSDQGVTEAFF

abundance: .
v_gene: TRBV5-1
j_gene: TRBJ2-3
len: 15
d_gene: TRBD2
CDR3nt: TGCGCCAGCAGCCCGGGACTAGCGGGCACAGATACGCAGTATTTT
CDR3aa: CASSPGLAGTDTQYF

abundance: .
v_gene: TRBV2
j_gene: TRBJ2-7
len: 11
d_gene: .
CDR3nt: TGTGCCAGCAATCACGGCTACGAGCAGTACTTC
CDR3aa: CASNHGYEQYF

abundance: .
v_gene: TRBV27
j_gene: TRBJ1-6
len: 15
d_gene: .
CDR3nt: TGTGCCAGCAGTTCCTCCCGGGGGAAGGATTCACCCCTCCACTTT
CDR3aa: CASSSSRGKDSPLHF

abundance: .
v_gene: TRBV5-8
j_gene: TRBJ1-6
len: 14
d_gene: .
CDR3nt: TGTGCCAGCAGCTTGGGGACAGTGTATTCACCCCTCCACTTT
CDR3aa: CASSLGTVYSPLHF

abundance: .
v_gene: TRBV9
j_gene: TRBJ1-1
len: 18
d_gene: .
CDR3nt: TGTGCCAGCAGCGTAGGCAGGCAGGGAACTGGTTGGAACACTGAAGCTTTCTTT
CDR3aa: CASSVGRQGTGWNTEAFF

abundance: .
v_gene: TRBV29-1
j_gene: TRBJ2-5
len: 13
d_gene: TRBD2
CDR3nt: TGCAGCGTTGATCCGGGGGGAGCGGAGACCCAGTACTTC
CDR3aa: CSVDPGGAETQYF

abundance: .
v_gene: TRBV29-1
j_gene: TRBJ2-7
len: 13
d_gene: TRBD2
CDR3nt: TGCAGCGTTAGGACTAGCGGGAGCTACGAGCAGTACTTC
CDR3aa: CSVRTSGSYEQYF

abundance: .
v_gene: TRBV5-4
j_gene: TRBJ2-7
len: 15
d_gene: TRBD2
CDR3nt: TGTGCCAGCAGCTTGGGTTACAGCGGGAGTTACGAGCAGTACTTC
CDR3aa: CASSLGYSGSYEQYF

abundance: .
v_gene: TRBV7-9
j_gene: TRBJ2-5
len: 13
d_gene: .
CDR3nt: TGTGCCAGCAGGACAACAGGGTCAGAGACCCAGTACTTC
CDR3aa: CASRTTGSETQYF

abundance: .
v_gene: TRBV7-9
j_gene: TRBJ1-2
len: 13
d_gene: .
CDR3nt: TGTGCCAGCAGCCGCAGGGGAAGGGGCGGCTACACCTTC
CDR3aa: CASSRRGRGGYTF

abundance: .
v_gene: TRBV28
j_gene: TRBJ2-7
len: 17
d_gene: TRBD2
CDR3nt: TGTGCCAGCAGTCCCTTGGGACTAGCGGGATCCACCTACGAGCAGTACTTC
CDR3aa: CASSPLGLAGSTYEQYF

abundance: .
v_gene: TRBV15
j_gene: TRBJ1-1
len: 14
d_gene: TRBD1
CDR3nt: TGTGCCACCAGTGTCGGACAGGGTCCCACTGAAGCTTTCTTT
CDR3aa: CATSVGQGPTEAFF

abundance: .
v_gene: TRBV2
j_gene: TRBJ2-5
len: 15
d_gene: TRBD2
CDR3nt: TGTGCCAGCAGCTTGACTAACGGGAGGGGAGAGACCCAGTACTTC
CDR3aa: CASSLTNGRGETQYF

abundance: .
v_gene: TRBV6-6
j_gene: TRBJ2-5
len: 16
d_gene: TRBD1
CDR3nt: TGTGCCAGCAGTTACTTACCGGGACAGGGGGAAGAGACCCAGTACTTC
CDR3aa: CASSYLPGQGEETQYF

abundance: .
v_gene: TRBV30
j_gene: TRBJ2-7
len: 13
d_gene: .
CDR3nt: TGTGCCTGGAAGAGGGCGAGCTCCTACGAGCAGTACTTC
CDR3aa: CAWKRASSYEQYF

abundance: few
v_gene: TRBV6-5
j_gene: TRBJ1-5
len: 13
d_gene: .
CDR3nt: TGTGCCAGCAGTTCTGAGGCGGGGGGCCTCCAGCATTTT
CDR3aa: CASSSEAGGLQHF

abundance: few
v_gene: TRBV28
j_gene: TRBJ2-7
len: 17
d_gene: TRBD2
CDR3nt: TGTGCCAGCAGTTTATTCTCTAGCGGGAGCCTCTCCTACGAGCAGTACTTC
CDR3aa: CASSLFSSGSLSYEQYF

abundance: few
v_gene: TRBV7-8
j_gene: TRBJ2-3
len: 17
d_gene: .
CDR3nt: TGTGCCAGCAGCCCGAACGTAGGACAGCTGTACACAGATACGCAGTATTTT
CDR3aa: CASSPNVGQLYTDTQYF

abundance: .
v_gene: TRBV6-1
j_gene: TRBJ2-1
len: 12
d_gene: .
CDR3nt: TGTGCCAGCAGTGAATCCGGCAATGAGCAGTTCTTC
CDR3aa: CASSESGNEQFF

abundance: .
v_gene: TRBV5-1
j_gene: TRBJ2-1
len: 14
d_gene: .
CDR3nt: TGCGCCAGCAGCTTCTCGAGGGACTACAATGAGCAGTTCTTC
CDR3aa: CASSFSRDYNEQFF